The 17 T cell receptor beta chains below all came from one sample that was sequenced in a study of blood T cell repertoires in COVID-19. Only in-frame clones appear in the TCRdb table, and some are missing; sequencing was by immunoSEQ multiplex PCR. This sample yields 290,000 or so clones, of which more than 75% are seen a single time; around 1.4% belongs to the top ten. The sequenced sample was peripheral blood. The receptors stem from a man between 65 and 80 years old with acute or convalescent COVID-19.

This chain links TRBV4-2 with TRBJ2-1; D is ambiguous. V was clipped by 0 bases and J by 0 bases, with 9 bases between them. The CDR3 is 16 residues long. The germline CDR1 and CDR2 sequences are LGHNA and YNFKEQ. The CDR3 is CASSQDRGGSYNEQFF. The CDR3, as DNA: TGTGCCAGCAGCCAAGATCGAGGCGGCTCCTACAATGAGCAGTTCTTC.

This clone was recorded once. This sequence joins TRBV29-1 and TRBJ2-3, with TRBD2 matching over 8 bases. The germline V gene encodes CDR1 SQVTM and CDR2 ANQGSEA. The CDR3 spans 15 residues. J lost 0 bases, V lost 7 bases, and 9 bases had no gene match. The CDR3 DNA reads TGCAGCGCTTTAAGACTAGCGCGTAGCACAGATACGCAGTATTTT. Translated, it gives CSALRLARSTDTQYF.

The gene calls are TRBV2 and TRBJ1-6; the D gene is possibly TRBD1 (5 bases). CDR3 size: 12 residues. Germline V gene data show CDR1 as SNHLY and CDR2 as FYNNEI. V shed 6 bases and J shed 9 bases, with 9 bases lying between them. CDR3 in amino acids: CASSPGRSPLHF. The CDR3 DNA reads TGTGCCAGCAGCCCAGGGCGTTCACCCCTCCACTTT.

The V gene is TRBV19, the J gene TRBJ2-3; 7 bases line up with TRBD1. The CDR3 has 16 amino acids. The trim removed 5 bases at V and 0 bases at J, leaving 8 bases unmatched. In germline, CDR1 is LNHDA, CDR2 SQIVND (reference sequence). CDR3 sequence (DNA): TGTGCCAGTAGTTCCCGGGACAGTTTTAGCACAGATACGCAGTATTTT. The encoded protein is CASSSRDSFSTDTQYF. The entire variable domain, with the rest obtained from reference TRBV19 and TRBJ2-3, is as follows: DGGITQSPKYLFRKEGQNVTLSCEQNLNHDAMYWYRQDPGQGLRLIYYSQIVNDFQKGDIAEGYSVSREKKESFPLTVTSAQKNPTAFYLCASSSRDSFSTDTQYFGPGTRLTVL.

The genes are TRBV19 and TRBJ1-5, with D maybe TRBD1 (6 bases). Trimming shortened V by 4 bases and J by 1 base, and 11 bases separated the two germline ends. Per the germline V gene, CDR1 is LNHDA and CDR2 is SQIVND (reference sequence). This CDR3 spans 15 amino acids. For the CDR3, the DNA is TGTGCCAGTAGTACCTCAGGGGTGAGCAATCAGCCCCAGCATTTT. Amino acids: CASSTSGVSNQPQHF.

This chain uses TRBV30 with TRBJ2-7, with D tentatively TRBD1 (5 bases). Deletions cut 1 base from V and 5 bases from J, with 12 bases between. Germline V gene sequence: CDR1 GTSNPN, CDR2 SVGIG (reference sequence). CDR3 length: 13 residues. This CDR3 is CAWSGQGTHEQYF. The CDR3 DNA sequence: TGTGCCTGGAGTGGGCAGGGTACCCACGAGCAGTACTTC. Together with reference TRBV30 and TRBJ2-7, the CDR3 gives the full variable domain: SQTIHQWPATLVQPVGSPLSLECTVEGTSNPNLYWYRQAAGRGLQLLFYSVGIGQISSEVPQNLSASRPQDRQFILSSKKLLLSDSGFYLCAWSGQGTHEQYFGPGTRLTVT.

The CDR3 reads CASKPGQGLHEQYF. CDR3 bases: TGTGCCAGCAAACCGGGACAGGGCCTCCACGAGCAGTACTTC. This chain connects TRBV2 to TRBJ2-7; 9 positions match TRBD1. The V gene's germline CDR1 is SNHLY and CDR2 FYNNEI. This CDR3 has 14 amino acids. The V segment lost 7 bases and the J segment 5 bases; nucleotides outside the gene matches: 9.

The chain employs TRBV9 and TRBJ2-3, with unresolved D. This CDR3 is built from 16 residues. Germline CDR1 SGDLS, CDR2 YYNGEE. Trimming removed 0 bases at V and 5 bases at J, with 16 bases between. Here the CDR3 DNA reads TGTGCCAGCAGCGTAGTAGGTATTGCCGCAGGAGATACGCAGTATTTT. Encoded protein: CASSVVGIAAGDTQYF.

The J gene is TRBJ1-1, the V gene TRBV14; 10 bases match TRBD1. The germline V gene encodes CDR1 SGHDN and CDR2 FVKESK. This CDR3 has 17 residues. The V and J ends lost 3 bases and 2 bases, in that order; junction bases with no gene match: 9. The CDR3 reads CASSHRTGTGANTEAFF. The CDR3 bases are TGTGCCAGCAGCCATCGAACCGGGACAGGGGCTAACACTGAAGCTTTCTTT.

The chain links TRBV7-2 to TRBJ2-1, with TRBD2 matching over 8 bases. CDR1 and CDR2 from the germline V gene are SGHTA and FQGNSA. The CDR3 is made up of 14 amino acids. V dropped 8 bases and J dropped 5; count of bases not matched to a gene: 8. As DNA, the CDR3 is TGTGCCAGCTTAAGCGGGAGAACAGACAATGAGCAGTTCTTC. Translation gives CASLSGRTDNEQFF. Based on the CDR3 plus reference TRBV7-2 and TRBJ2-1, the full variable domain is GAGVSQSPSNKVTEKGKDVELRCDPISGHTALYWYRQSLGQGLEFLIYFQGNSAPDKSGLPSDRFSAERTGGSVSTLTIQRTQQEDSAVYLCASLSGRTDNEQFFGPGTRLTVL.

This rearrangement joins TRBV30 to TRBJ1-2; D is perhaps TRBD1 (5 bases). The length of the CDR3 is 13 residues. Trimming removed 3 bases from V and 4 bases from J, with 12 bases in between. Germline CDR1 reads GTSNPN; CDR2 reads SVGIG (reference sequence). The chain's CDR3 is CAWRAGGAYGYTF. CDR3 in DNA: TGTGCCTGGAGGGCGGGGGGAGCCTATGGCTACACCTTC. Supplemented by reference TRBV30 and TRBJ1-2, the full variable domain reads SQTIHQWPATLVQPVGSPLSLECTVEGTSNPNLYWYRQAAGRGLQLLFYSVGIGQISSEVPQNLSASRPQDRQFILSSKKLLLSDSGFYLCAWRAGGAYGYTFGSGTRLTVV.

Here the CDR3 reads CASSLRENTEAFF. The CDR3 DNA sequence: TGTGCCAGCAGCTTACGGGAAAACACTGAAGCTTTCTTT. The gene calls are TRBV11-2 and TRBJ1-1; the D is unclear. V was pared by 2 bases and J by 2 bases, with 6 bases between. Germline V gene sequence: CDR1 SGHAT, CDR2 FQNNGV. The CDR3 is 13 residues long.

The chain recombines TRBV19 with TRBJ1-4; D not certain. The V end lost 3 bases, the J end lost 3 bases, and 8 bases lay between the germline ends. The germline V gene encodes CDR1 LNHDA and CDR2 SQIVND (reference sequence). CDR3 length: 14 amino acids. Written as DNA, the CDR3 is TGTGCCAGTAGTATGTTGCCAGCTAATGAAAAACTGTTTTTT. Protein sequence: CASSMLPANEKLFF.

The gene calls are TRBV3-1 (or the pseudogene TRBV3-2) and TRBJ2-1; a possible D gene is TRBD2 (6 bases). The V gene's germline CDR1 is LGHDT and CDR2 YNNKEL (reference sequence). The ends were cut back, 6 bases at V and 1 base at J, with 10 bases in the middle. This CDR3 is built from 14 residues. Here the CDR3 reads CASSRGLSYNEQFF. DNA of the CDR3: TGTGCCAGCAGTCGAGGACTATCCTACAATGAGCAGTTCTTC.

V gene TRBV19 combines with J gene TRBJ1-1; D is undetermined. In germline, CDR1 is LNHDA, CDR2 SQIVND (reference sequence). V lost 6 bases, J lost 8 bases, and 16 bases lay in between. The length of the CDR3 is 13 residues. The DNA of the CDR3 is TGTGCCAGTAGCCCCGACGAGGGTATGGAAGCTTTCTTT. Amino acid sequence: CASSPDEGMEAFF.

The chain joins TRBV18 to TRBJ2-2; 9 bases agree with TRBD1. The CDR3 covers 16 residues. CDR1 and CDR2 (germline): KGHSH, LQKENI. V was clipped by 0 bases and J by 4 bases; unmatched bases: 3. CDR3 protein: CASSPPGDRATGELFF. For the CDR3, the DNA is TGTGCCAGCTCACCACCCGGGGACAGGGCCACCGGGGAGCTGTTTTTT.

The table lists this clone with a few counts. The rearrangement links TRBV12-3 or TRBV12-4 to TRBJ1-1; possibly TRBD1 for D (5 bases). The CDR3 contains 11 residues. The V end lost 5 bases, the J end lost 7 bases, and 8 bases lay between the germline ends. CDR3 nucleotides: TGTGCCAGCAGTATACAGGTTGAAGCTTTCTTT. Residues: CASSIQVEAFF.